Included here is one T cell receptor (beta chain) sequence, with context. Its matching antigen is unknown. CDR3 length: 13 residues. Germline CDR1 reads MNHEY; CDR2 reads SVGAGI. Trimming took off 8 bases at V and 5 bases at J, with 15 bases between the two ends. The data derive from a study of post-analysis software for immune sequencing data. Study-wide background: The study covered relapsing-remitting, secondary progressive and progressive-relapsing courses of multiple sclerosis. General observations from the study: Controls had significantly higher normalized Chao1 diversity than multiple sclerosis patients. Same-batch preparations were strongly co-clustered by F measure. Roughly five TRBV segments were significantly more frequent in patients than in controls. TRBV5-6, TRBV5-1 and TRBV20-1 were among these segments.

Every TCR beta cDNA library bore unique molecular identifiers. TCRdb reprocessed the PCR reads via MiXCR and lists one record per CDR3 protein. The table shows roughly 730,000 distinct CDR3 sequences, with roughly 29% occurring only once. This TCR derives from a girl aged 5-17 years with multiple sclerosis. The chain has TRBV6-5 and TRBJ2-5; D uncertain. The sample comprised blood. The CDR3 loop reads CASRNLAWETQYF. The DNA of the CDR3 is TGTGCCAGCCGTAACCTGGCCTGGGAGACCCAGTACTTC.